Listed below are T cell receptor beta chains from one sample, sequenced in a study of CD8+CD57+ T cells in acquired aplastic anemia. From the reads, TCRdb called clonotypes with MiXCR, one entry per CDR3 protein. The sample contains some 410,000 distinct CDR3 sequences, roughly 68% of which appear only once. Sample: sorted CD4+, CD8+, or CD8+CD57+ T cells (not recorded which) from PBMCs. All receptors derive from a human donor in good health, serving as a control. Both conserved end residues are part of each CDR3. The order of the fields is D gene, J gene, clone size, V gene, CDR3 DNA, CDR3 protein. A D gene is named only where the DNA matches it firmly. Clone size is shown for a subset of rows, as once, few, many or a class of expanded clone.

- | TRBJ1-5 | - | TRBV7-2 | TGTGCCAGCAGCCTACGGATCAATCAGCCCCAGCGTTTT | CASSLRINQPQRF
TRBD1 | TRBJ1-6 | - | TRBV15 | TGTGCCAGCAGTAACGACAGGGGGTATTATTCACCCCTCCACTTT | CASSNDRGYYSPLHF
- | TRBJ2-6 | - | TRBV7-3 | TGTGCCAGCAGCGGGCGGGTGGGTGGGGCCAACGTCCTGACTTTC | CASSGRVGGANVLTF
- | TRBJ1-1 | - | TRBV10-3 | TGTGCCATCCTGGAGGGGCAGGGGCTCGAAGCTTTCTTT | CAILEGQGLEAFF
TRBD1 | TRBJ1-2 | - | TRBV9 | TGTGCCAGCAGCGGCATGCAGGGGGCGACGACTGGGGGCTACACCTTC | CASSGMQGATTGGYTF
- | TRBJ1-4 | - | TRBV9 | TGTGCCAGCAGCGGTCCCGGGACAACTTTTGAAAAACTGTTTTTT | CASSGPGTTFEKLFF
- | TRBJ1-5 | few | TRBV7-2 | TGTGCCAGCAGCTTTGGCGGGGATCAGCCCCGGCATTTT | CASSFGGDQPRHF
- | TRBJ2-1 | - | TRBV7-8 | TGTGCCAGCAGCTTAGAACAGGGTGGAGGCTACACGTTCTTC | CASSLEQGGGYTFF
- | TRBJ1-6 | - | TRBV19 | TGTGCCAGTAGTCCTTCAGACCCGGGGAATTCACCCCTCCACTTT | CASSPSDPGNSPLHF
TRBD2 | TRBJ2-3 | - | TRBV7-9 | TGTGCCAGCAGTCGGATAGCGGGGATTCGTCCAGATACGCAGTATTTT | CASSRIAGIRPDTQYF
- | TRBJ1-3 | - | TRBV7-2 | TGTGCCAGCAGCCCTTCTGGGGGGAACTCTGGAAACACCATATATTTT | CASSPSGGNSGNTIYF
- | TRBJ1-1 | - | TRBV6-1 | TGTGCCAGCCAGCCCTCAGGGGCTAACACTGAAGCTTTCTTT | CASQPSGANTEAFF
- | TRBJ2-7 | many | TRBV12-5 | TGTGCTAGTGGTTTGACAGGGGAGGCCTACGAGCAGTACTTC | CASGLTGEAYEQYF
TRBD2 | TRBJ2-5 | once | TRBV6-4 | TGTGCCAGCAGTGTAGCGGGGTCTAAAGAGACCCAGTACTTC | CASSVAGSKETQYF
- | TRBJ1-3 | many | TRBV7-2 | TGTGCCAGCAGCCCCGGACAAGGGGCAAACTCTGGAAACACCATATATTTT | CASSPGQGANSGNTIYF
- | TRBJ1-2 | - | TRBV5-5 | TGTGCCGGCAGCCTCCGACGGCGTAACTATGGCTACACCTTC | CAGSLRRRNYGYTF
TRBD1 | TRBJ1-1 | many | TRBV6-6 | TGTGCCAGCAGTCCCGACAGGGTTAACACTGAAGCTTTCTTT | CASSPDRVNTEAFF
TRBD2 | TRBJ2-3 | - | TRBV15 | TGTGCCAGCAGAACGGGGGGAACAGATACGCAGCACTTT | CASRTGGTDTQHF
- | TRBJ2-5 | - | TRBV4-3 | TGCGCCAGCAGTGAAGAGACGGGGGACCAAGAGACCCAGTACTTC | CASSEETGDQETQYF
- | TRBJ1-4 | - | TRBV19 | TGTGCCAGTAGTACGAACAGCCTCCTTAATGAAAAACTGTTTTTT | CASSTNSLLNEKLFF
- | TRBJ1-3 | - | TRBV7-2 | TGTGCCAGCAGCTTGGGACCGGGGGATGATGGACAGACCATATATTTT | CASSLGPGDDGQTIYF
TRBD1 | TRBJ2-7 | - | TRBV2 | TGTGCCAGCAGCGTGGGACAGGGGTCGTGGGAGCAGTACTTC | CASSVGQGSWEQYF
TRBD1 | TRBJ2-7 | many | TRBV5-1 | TGCGCCAGCACCCTAAACAGGGGCTACGAGCAGTACTTC | CASTLNRGYEQYF
- | TRBJ2-3 | - | TRBV7-4 | TGTGCCAGCAGCTTAGCGGAAGGGGGGCAGCCAGAGACGCAGTATTTT | CASSLAEGGQPETQYF
- | TRBJ2-3 | - | TRBV25-1 | TGTGCCAGCAGTGCAATCCGGGACACAGATACGCAGTATTTT | CASSAIRDTDTQYF
TRBD1 | TRBJ1-1 | - | TRBV15 | TGTGCAGCCAGGGGGGGTGCCGAGACTGAAGCTTTCTTT | CAARGGAETEAFF
- | TRBJ2-5 | - | TRBV20-1 | TGCAGTGGTGGCCAGGGTGGGCAAGAGACCCAGTACTTC | CSGGQGGQETQYF
- | TRBJ1-2 | once | TRBV11-3 | TGTGCCAGCAGCTTAGCTGCGGGAAGTTTGGGAGGCTACACCTTC | CASSLAAGSLGGYTF
- | TRBJ2-7 | many | TRBV5-1 | TGCGCCAGCAGCTTGAGCAGGGGAGTCTCCGAGCAGTACTTC | CASSLSRGVSEQYF
- | TRBJ1-2 | many | TRBV20-1 | TGCAGTGCTAGAGTATCCCCGAGCGACTCAGCTTATGGCTACACCTTC | CSARVSPSDSAYGYTF
- | TRBJ1-4 | many | TRBV4-3 | TGCGCCAGCAGCCAAGTGGCGGTAAATGAAAAACTGTTTTTT | CASSQVAVNEKLFF
- | TRBJ2-2 | - | TRBV20-1 | TGCAGTGCTGGTTTTTTCGGGGAGCTGTTTTTT | CSAGFFGELFF